This T cell receptor beta chain was captured by sequencing in a study of tumor-infiltrating lymphocytes in oesophageal squamous cell carcinoma. TCRdb passed the PCR reads through MiXCR, listing each CDR3 protein once. In the table there are 15,000 to 17,000 distinct CDR3 sequences, roughly half of which are singletons. CDR3 length: 13 amino acids. Germline CDR1 reads SGHTA; CDR2 reads FQGTGA. Material for sequencing was esophageal tumor tissue. This sequence originates from a female donor with esophageal squamous cell carcinoma. The chain carries TRBV7-3 and TRBJ1-2, with D possibly matching TRBD2 (6 bases). Matching the DNA end better, TRBJ2-7 makes the J call doubtful. The CDR3 region has the DNA TGTGCCAGCAGCCGACTGGGGGGCTACGAGCAGTACTTC. Its translation: CASSRLGGYEQYF.